These 9 T cell receptor beta chains originate from one sample sequenced in a study of identical twins. TCRdb re-called the 5' RACE reads through MiXCR, storing one row per CDR3 protein. There are 220,000 or so distinct CDR3 sequences in the sample; roughly 7% occur only once, and 3.5% to 4% lies in the top ten. This sample also appeared in a second study, on yellow fever vaccine responses in identical twins.

The sequenced sample was memory (CD45RO+) T cells sorted from blood. These receptors all stem from a woman under 30 in good health.

This clonotype has at least ten counts. The gene calls are TRBV25-1 and TRBJ2-1; D is uncertain. Germline-derived CDR1 and CDR2 are MGHDK and SYGVNS. The CDR3 loop spans 15 amino acids. Trimming left V 5 bases short and J 0 bases short, with 11 bases between. Written as DNA, the CDR3 is TGTGCCAGCAGTTACACCCCGGGCTCCTACAATGAGCAGTTCTTC. This gives the protein CASSYTPGSYNEQFF.

This chain links TRBV28 with TRBJ2-5; D possibly uses TRBD1 or TRBD2 (5 bases each). There are 13 residues in the CDR3. Trimming stripped 6 bases from V and 5 bases from J, with 13 bases between. The germline V gene encodes CDR1 MDHEN and CDR2 SYDVKM. CDR3 coding DNA: TGTGCCAGCAGGGAACTAGGGGTGGAGACCCAGTACTTC. Its translation: CASRELGVETQYF.

The rearrangement joins TRBV5-1 to TRBJ1-5; the match to TRBD1 covers 7 bases. Germline V gene lookup returns CDR1 SGHRS and CDR2 YFSETQ. The CDR3 runs to 14 residues. Unmatched junction bases numbered 4, after V lost 4 bases and J lost 3 bases. In DNA form, the CDR3 reads TGCGCCAGCAGCGACGGGACAGACAATCAGCCCCAGCATTTT. This gives the protein CASSDGTDNQPQHF.

This clonotype was detected many times. The rearrangement links TRBV28 to TRBJ2-4; 13 bases are a match to TRBD2. The CDR3 totals 16 residues. Germline V CDR1 and CDR2: MDHEN, SYDVKM. The junction had 4 bases not matched to a gene; V was cut back by 5 bases and J by 3 bases. CDR3 in DNA: TGTGCCAGCAGTACGGGACTAGCGGGAAGCAAAAACATTCAGTACTTC. It yields the protein CASSTGLAGSKNIQYF.

This clonotype was seen a few times. The chain uses TRBV12-3 or TRBV12-4 and TRBJ2-1, with TRBD2 matching 12 bases. CDR3 length: 17 residues. V gave up 2 bases and J gave up 4 bases; unmatched junction bases: 6. In DNA form, the CDR3 reads TGTGCCAGCAGTTTACCCCCCGGGACTAGCGGGTACAATGAGCAGTTCTTC. Its translation is CASSLPPGTSGYNEQFF.

A few counts support this clonotype. The V call is TRBV10-3, the J call TRBJ2-1; tentative D call: TRBD2 (5 bases). Per the germline V gene, CDR1 is ENHRY and CDR2 is SYGVKD. With 7 bases removed from V and 0 bases from J, the gap between germline ends came to 10 bases. The CDR3 totals 14 residues. The CDR3 loop is CAINPGISYNEQFF. CDR3 in DNA: TGTGCCATCAACCCGGGGATCTCCTACAATGAGCAGTTCTTC.

J is TRBJ1-1 and V is TRBV28, with D maybe TRBD1 (5 bases). This CDR3 is built from 14 residues. The germline gives CDR1 MDHEN, CDR2 SYDVKM. The V end lost 4 bases, the J end lost 6 bases, and 15 bases lay between the germline ends. CDR3 nucleotides: TGTGCCAGCAGTTCTCCCACTTGGGGGTCTGAAGCTTTCTTT. Translation: CASSSPTWGSEAFF.

This clonotype has a handful of counts. The rearrangement uses TRBV18 and TRBJ1-1; D might be TRBD1 (6 bases). The CDR3 is made up of 14 amino acids. With 2 bases removed from V and 10 bases from J, the gap between germline ends came to 17 bases. Looked up from germline, CDR1 is KGHSH and CDR2 is LQKENI. The CDR3 DNA reads TGTGCCAGCTCACCATCAGCGGGGGGCGAGTTAGCTTTCTTT. This sequence encodes CASSPSAGGELAFF.

V is TRBV6-1 and J is TRBJ2-5, with D perhaps assigned TRBD1 or TRBD2 (7 bases each). The V gene's germline CDR1 is MNHNS and CDR2 SASEGT. Between the trimmed V and J ends, which lost 5 bases and 7 bases, there was a span of 14 bases. The CDR3 consists of 13 residues. CDR3 residues: CASSTQGRATQYF. The CDR3 DNA reads TGTGCCAGCAGTACACAGGGGAGGGCGACCCAGTACTTC.